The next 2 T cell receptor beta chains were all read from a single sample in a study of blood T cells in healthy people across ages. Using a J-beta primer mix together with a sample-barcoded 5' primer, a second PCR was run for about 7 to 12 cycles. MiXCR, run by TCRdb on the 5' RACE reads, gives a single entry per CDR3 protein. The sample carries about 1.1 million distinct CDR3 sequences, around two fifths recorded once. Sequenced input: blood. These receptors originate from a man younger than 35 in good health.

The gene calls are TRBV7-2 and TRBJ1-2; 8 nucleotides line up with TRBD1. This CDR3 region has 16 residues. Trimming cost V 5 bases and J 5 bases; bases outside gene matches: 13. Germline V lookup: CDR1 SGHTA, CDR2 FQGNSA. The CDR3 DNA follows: TGTGCCAGCAGCCGATGGACAGGGCGAAACGTTTATGGCTACACCTTC. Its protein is CASSRWTGRNVYGYTF.

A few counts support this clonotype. The CDR3 loop is CASSLSTAENNEQFF. The CDR3 DNA reads as TGCGCCAGCAGCTTGAGTACGGCTGAGAACAATGAGCAGTTCTTC. The chain joins TRBV5-1 to TRBJ2-1; no clear D. Per the germline V gene, CDR1 is SGHRS and CDR2 is YFSETQ. V lost 1 base and J lost 5, with 13 bases in between. The CDR3 contains 15 residues.